This TCR beta chain was obtained from a study of CD4 T cells in relation to SARS-CoV-2 and coronaviruses. Study-level information: After less than eleven days of antigen culture, PBMC TCR beta CDR3s were sequenced.

Unexposed donor CD4+ T cells date from about 2011-2018, before the COVID-19 pandemic. After roughly ten days of culture, CD4+ T cells were isolated. The CDR3 runs 15 residues. CDR1 and CDR2 (germline): SEHNR, FQNEAQ (reference sequence). V lost 1 base, J lost 3 bases, and 11 bases lay in between. The repertoire was sequenced with immunoSEQ multiplex PCR; TCRdb's copy has only in-frame clones and lacks some. The sample shows approximately 25,000 clones, roughly 76% of them seen only once. About this clone itself: Its antigen remains unknown.

The TCR sequence derives from a human donor in good health. This rearrangement joins TRBV7-9 to TRBJ2-3; D call uncertain. Sequencing used CD4+ T cells from PBMCs, cultured in vitro. The CDR3 region is CASSLGAFRTDTQYF. CDR3 bases: TGTGCCAGCAGCTTAGGGGCCTTTAGAACAGATACGCAGTATTTT.